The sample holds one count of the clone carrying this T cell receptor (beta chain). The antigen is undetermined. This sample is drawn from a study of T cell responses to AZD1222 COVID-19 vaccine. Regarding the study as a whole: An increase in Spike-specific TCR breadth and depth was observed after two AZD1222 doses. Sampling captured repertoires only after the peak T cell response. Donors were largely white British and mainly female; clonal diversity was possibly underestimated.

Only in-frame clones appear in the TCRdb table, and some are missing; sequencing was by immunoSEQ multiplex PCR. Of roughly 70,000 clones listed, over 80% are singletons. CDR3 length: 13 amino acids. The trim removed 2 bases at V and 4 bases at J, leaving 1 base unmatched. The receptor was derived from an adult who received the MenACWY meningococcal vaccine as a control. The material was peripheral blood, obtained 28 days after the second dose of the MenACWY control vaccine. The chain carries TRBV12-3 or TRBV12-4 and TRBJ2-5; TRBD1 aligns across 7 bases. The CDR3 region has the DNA TGTGCCAGCAGTTTAAGGGGGCGAGAGACCCAGTACTTC. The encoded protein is CASSLRGRETQYF.